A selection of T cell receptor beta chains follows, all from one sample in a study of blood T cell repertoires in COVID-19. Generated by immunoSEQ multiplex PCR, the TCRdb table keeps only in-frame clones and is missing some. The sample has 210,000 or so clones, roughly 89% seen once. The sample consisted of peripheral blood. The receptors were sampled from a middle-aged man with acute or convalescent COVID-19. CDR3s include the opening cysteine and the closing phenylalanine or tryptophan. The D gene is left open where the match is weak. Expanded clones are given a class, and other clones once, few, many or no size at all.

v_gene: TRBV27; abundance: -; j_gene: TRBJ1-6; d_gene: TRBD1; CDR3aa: CASRPGVRTGDSPLHF; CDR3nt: TGTGCCAGCCGCCCCGGGGTGCGCACAGGGGATTCACCCCTCCACTTT
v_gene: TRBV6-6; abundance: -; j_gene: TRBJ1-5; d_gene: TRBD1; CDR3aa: CASSCTTGGNQPQHF; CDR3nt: TGTGCCAGCAGTTGCACGACAGGGGGAAATCAGCCCCAGCATTTT
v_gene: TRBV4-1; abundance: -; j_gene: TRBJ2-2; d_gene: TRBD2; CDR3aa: CASSFRLAGNTGELFF; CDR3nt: TGCGCCAGCAGCTTCCGACTAGCGGGAAACACCGGGGAGCTGTTTTTT
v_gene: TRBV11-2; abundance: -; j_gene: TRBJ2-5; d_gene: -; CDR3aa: CASSSSRGAGQETQYF; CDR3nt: TGTGCCAGCAGCTCTAGCCGGGGGGCCGGCCAAGAGACCCAGTACTTC
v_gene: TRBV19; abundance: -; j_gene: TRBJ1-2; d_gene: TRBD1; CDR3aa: CASTALGGQNYGYTF; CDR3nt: TGTGCCAGTACGGCCCTGGGGGGACAGAACTATGGCTACACCTTC
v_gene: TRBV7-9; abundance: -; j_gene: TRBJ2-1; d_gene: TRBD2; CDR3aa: CASSLDILGGGSYNEQFF; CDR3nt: TGTGCCAGCAGCTTAGATATCTTGGGCGGGGGGTCATACAATGAGCAGTTCTTC
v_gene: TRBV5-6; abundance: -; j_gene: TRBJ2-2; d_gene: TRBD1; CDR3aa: CASSHGQGHLTGELFF; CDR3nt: TGTGCCAGCAGCCACGGACAGGGGCACCTAACCGGGGAGCTGTTTTTT
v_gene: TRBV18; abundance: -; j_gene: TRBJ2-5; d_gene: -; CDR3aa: CASSPPPGLVQETQYF; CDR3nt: TGTGCCAGCTCACCACCTCCAGGGTTGGTACAAGAGACCCAGTACTTC
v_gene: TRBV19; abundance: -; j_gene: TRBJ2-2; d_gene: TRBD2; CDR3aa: CASSPGLAGGPGTGELFF; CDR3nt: TGTGCCAGTAGTCCGGGTCTAGCGGGAGGGCCGGGCACCGGGGAGCTGTTTTTT
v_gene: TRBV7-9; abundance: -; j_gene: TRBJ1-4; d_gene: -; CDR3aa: CASSLGGGTDNEKLFF; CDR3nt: TGTGCCAGCAGCTTAGGTGGGGGGACGGATAATGAAAAACTGTTTTTT
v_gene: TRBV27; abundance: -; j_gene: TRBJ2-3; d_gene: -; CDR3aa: CASSLEGPGPTHADTQYF; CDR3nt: TGTGCCAGCAGTTTGGAGGGGCCGGGACCTACCCATGCAGATACGCAGTATTTT
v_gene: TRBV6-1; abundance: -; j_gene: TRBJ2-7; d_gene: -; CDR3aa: CASSEALYGSSSYEQYF; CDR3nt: TGTGCCAGCAGTGAAGCTTTATACGGGAGCTCGTCCTACGAGCAGTACTTC
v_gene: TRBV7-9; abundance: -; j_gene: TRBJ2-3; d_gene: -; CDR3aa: CASSRLEDTQYF; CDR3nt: TGTGCCAGCAGCCGACTAGAAGATACGCAGTATTTT
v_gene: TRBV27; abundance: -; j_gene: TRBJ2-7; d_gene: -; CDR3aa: CASSSGASGLYEQYF; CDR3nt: TGTGCCAGCAGCTCGGGGGCTAGCGGCCTTTACGAGCAGTACTTC
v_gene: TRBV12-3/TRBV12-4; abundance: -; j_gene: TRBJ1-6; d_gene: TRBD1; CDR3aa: CASSSDRGSPLHF; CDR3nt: TGTGCCAGCAGTTCCGACAGGGGCTCACCCCTCCACTTT
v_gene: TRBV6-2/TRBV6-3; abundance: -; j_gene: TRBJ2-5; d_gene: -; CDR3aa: CASSYIAGTQYF; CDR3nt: TGTGCCAGCAGTTACATCGCCGGGACCCAGTACTTC
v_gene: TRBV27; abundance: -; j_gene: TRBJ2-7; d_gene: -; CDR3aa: CASSLSPRAYEQYF; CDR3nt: TGTGCCAGCAGTTTATCCCCCCGGGCCTACGAGCAGTACTTC
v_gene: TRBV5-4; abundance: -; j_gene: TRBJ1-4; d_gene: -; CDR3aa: CASSHVDSSNEKLFF; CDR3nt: TGTGCCAGCAGCCATGTGGACAGCTCTAATGAAAAACTGTTTTTT
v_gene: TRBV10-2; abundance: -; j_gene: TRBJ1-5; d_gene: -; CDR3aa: CASSVDGGYQPQHF; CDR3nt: TGCGCCAGCAGTGTGGACGGGGGTTATCAGCCCCAGCATTTT
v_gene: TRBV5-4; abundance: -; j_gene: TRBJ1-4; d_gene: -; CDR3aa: CASSSKEGGENEKLFF; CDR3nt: TGTGCCAGCAGCTCTAAAGAGGGGGGGGAAAATGAAAAACTGTTTTTT
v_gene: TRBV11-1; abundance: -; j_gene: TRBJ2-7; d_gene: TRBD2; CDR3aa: CASSSLAGEGDEQYF; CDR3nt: TGTGCCAGCAGCTCCCTAGCGGGAGAGGGTGACGAGCAGTACTTC
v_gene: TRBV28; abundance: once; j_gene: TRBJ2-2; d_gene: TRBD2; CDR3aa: CASSFTLGLAGFTGELFF; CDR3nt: TGTGCCAGCAGTTTCACCCTAGGACTAGCGGGATTCACCGGGGAGCTGTTTTTT
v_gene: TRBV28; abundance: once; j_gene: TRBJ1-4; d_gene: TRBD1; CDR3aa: CASSFKPYRGRIEKLFF; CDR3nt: TGTGCCAGCAGTTTTAAACCCTACAGGGGGCGGATTGAAAAACTGTTTTTT
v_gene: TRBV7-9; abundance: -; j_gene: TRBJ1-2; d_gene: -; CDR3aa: CASSLEGENGYTF; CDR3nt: TGTGCCAGCAGCTTAGAGGGGGAGAATGGCTACACCTTC
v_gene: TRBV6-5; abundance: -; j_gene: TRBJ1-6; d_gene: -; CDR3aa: CASSPREADSPLHF; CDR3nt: TGTGCCAGCAGTCCCAGAGAGGCGGATTCACCCCTCCACTTT
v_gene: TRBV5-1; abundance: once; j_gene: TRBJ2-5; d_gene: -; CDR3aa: CASSITRETQYF; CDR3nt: TGCGCCAGCAGCATAACCCGGGAGACCCAGTACTTC
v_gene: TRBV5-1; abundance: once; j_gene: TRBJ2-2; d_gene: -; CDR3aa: CASSLAYGATGELFF; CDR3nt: TGCGCCAGCAGCTTGGCCTATGGAGCAACCGGGGAGCTGTTTTTT
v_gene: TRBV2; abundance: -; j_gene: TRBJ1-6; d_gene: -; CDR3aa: CASSGQETTANSPLHF; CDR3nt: TGTGCCAGCAGTGGCCAGGAGACTACGGCTAATTCACCCCTCCACTTT
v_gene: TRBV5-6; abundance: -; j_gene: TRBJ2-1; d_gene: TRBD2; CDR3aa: CASSILAGIGLGQFF; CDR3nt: TGTGCCAGCAGCATTCTAGCGGGGATTGGTCTAGGGCAGTTCTTC
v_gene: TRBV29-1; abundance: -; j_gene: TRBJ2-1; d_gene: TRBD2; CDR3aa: CSVDASRRGSLYNEQFF; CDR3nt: TGCAGCGTTGACGCCAGCCGGCGCGGGAGCCTCTACAATGAGCAGTTCTTC
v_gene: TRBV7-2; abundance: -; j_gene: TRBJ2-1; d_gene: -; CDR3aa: CASSLGPGSGRNEQFF; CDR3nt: TGTGCCAGCAGCTTAGGGCCAGGGTCGGGTCGCAATGAGCAGTTCTTC
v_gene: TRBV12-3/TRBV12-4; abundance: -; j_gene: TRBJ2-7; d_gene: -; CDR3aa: CASSGGYEQYF; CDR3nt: TGTGCCAGCAGCGGTGGCTACGAGCAGTACTTC
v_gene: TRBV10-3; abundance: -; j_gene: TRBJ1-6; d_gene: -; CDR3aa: CAISESEWSSPLHF; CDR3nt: TGTGCCATCAGTGAGTCGGAGTGGAGTTCACCCCTCCACTTT
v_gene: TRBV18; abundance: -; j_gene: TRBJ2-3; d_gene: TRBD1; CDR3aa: CASSPQWGQTDTQYF; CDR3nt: TGTGCCAGCTCACCCCAATGGGGACAGACAGATACGCAGTATTTT
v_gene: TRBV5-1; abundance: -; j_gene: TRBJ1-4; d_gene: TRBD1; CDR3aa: CASSQARTGATNEKLFF; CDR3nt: TGCGCCAGCAGCCAGGCCCGGACAGGAGCAACTAATGAAAAACTGTTTTTT
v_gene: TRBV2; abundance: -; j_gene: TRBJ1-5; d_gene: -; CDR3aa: CASSALKSNQPQHF; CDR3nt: TGTGCCAGCAGCGCGTTAAAGAGCAATCAGCCCCAGCATTTT
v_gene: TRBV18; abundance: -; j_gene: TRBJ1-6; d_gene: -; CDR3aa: CASSPSRNSPLHF; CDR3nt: TGTGCCAGCTCACCAAGCCGAAATTCACCCCTCCACTTT
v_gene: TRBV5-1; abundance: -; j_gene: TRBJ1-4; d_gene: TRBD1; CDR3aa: CASSLGTGGFEGNRKKLFF; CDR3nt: TGCGCCAGCAGCCTTGGGACAGGGGGCTTTGAGGGGAATAGGAAAAAACTGTTTTTT
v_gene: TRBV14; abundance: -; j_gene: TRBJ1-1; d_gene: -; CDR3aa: CASSQQVMNTEAFF; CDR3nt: TGTGCCAGCAGCCAACAGGTCATGAACACTGAAGCTTTCTTT
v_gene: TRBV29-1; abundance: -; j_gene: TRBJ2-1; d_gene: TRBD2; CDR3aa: CSSRAASGNNEQFF; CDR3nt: TGCAGCTCCCGGGCAGCTAGCGGAAACAATGAGCAGTTCTTC
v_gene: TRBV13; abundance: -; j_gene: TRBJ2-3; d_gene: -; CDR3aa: CASSLYQGTDTQYF; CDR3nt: TGTGCCAGCAGCTTATATCAGGGCACAGATACGCAGTATTTT
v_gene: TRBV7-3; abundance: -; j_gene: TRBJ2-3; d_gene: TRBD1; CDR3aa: CASSSGQGRTDTQYF; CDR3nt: TGTGCCAGCAGCTCAGGACAGGGGAGGACAGATACGCAGTATTTT
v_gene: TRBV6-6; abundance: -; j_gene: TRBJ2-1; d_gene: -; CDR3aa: CASSYSSGTYNEQFF; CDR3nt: TGTGCCAGCAGTTACTCAAGCGGTACCTACAATGAGCAGTTCTTC
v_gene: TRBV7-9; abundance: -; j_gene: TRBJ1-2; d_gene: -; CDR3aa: CASSPTQETPHYGYTF; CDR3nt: TGTGCCAGCAGCCCGACCCAAGAGACACCTCACTATGGCTACACCTTC
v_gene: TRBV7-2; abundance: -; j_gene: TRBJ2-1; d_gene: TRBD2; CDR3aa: CASSRIAGDEQFF; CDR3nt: TGTGCCAGCAGCCGAATAGCGGGGGATGAGCAGTTCTTC
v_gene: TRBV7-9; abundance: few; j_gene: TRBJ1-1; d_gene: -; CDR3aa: CASSFDRETEAFF; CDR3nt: TGTGCCAGCAGCTTCGACCGGGAAACTGAAGCTTTCTTT